The 26 T cell receptor beta chains below all came from one sample that was sequenced in a study of CD8+ T cells in alopecia areata. Following RNA extraction, reverse transcription yielded cDNA that acted as the sequencing template. The repertoire was sequenced with immunoSEQ multiplex PCR; TCRdb's copy has only in-frame clones and lacks some. In the table there are some 100,000 clones, roughly 58% of which are singletons. Treatment denoted: oral pan-JAK inhibitor, 5-10 mg twice daily. Here the sequenced sample was CD8+ T cells sorted from blood, taken at week 4, from a patient treated with tofacitinib. Receptors were obtained from a human donor with alopecia areata.

The chain carries TRBV30 and TRBJ2-5; D is undetermined. Trimming took off 0 bases at V and 3 bases at J, with 11 bases between the two ends. The V gene's germline CDR1 is GTSNPN and CDR2 SVGIG (reference sequence). CDR3 length: 14 amino acids. CDR3 bases: TGTGCCTGGAGTGTATACGCACGGGAAGAGACCCAGTACTTC. As protein: CAWSVYAREETQYF.

V usage is TRBV4-2 and J usage is TRBJ2-1; 10 bases map to TRBD2. Per germline, CDR1 LGHNA and CDR2 YNFKEQ. Trimming cost V 3 bases and J 4 bases; bases outside gene matches: 3. The length of the CDR3 is 15 residues. The CDR3 DNA sequence: TGTGCCAGCAGCCACCCGACTAGCGGGTACAATGAGCAGTTCTTC. Translating it yields CASSHPTSGYNEQFF.

The chain has TRBV7-9 and TRBJ2-3, with D tentatively TRBD2 (5 bases). The CDR3 has 15 amino acids. The germline V gene has CDR1 SEHNR and CDR2 FQNEAQ (reference sequence). V lost 3 bases and J lost 1, with 11 bases in between. The DNA of the CDR3 is TGTGCCAGCAGCTTCCTGGGGAGCGGCACAGATACGCAGTATTTT. Amino acid sequence: CASSFLGSGTDTQYF.

J is TRBJ2-1 and V is TRBV29-1, with 11 bases lining up with TRBD2. The germline gives CDR1 SQVTM, CDR2 ANQGSEA. The CDR3 is 14 residues long. V trimming: 3 bases; J trimming: 3 bases; junction bases outside the gene matches: 1. CDR3 sequence (DNA): TGCAGCGTTGAGGGACTAGCGGACTACAATGAGCAGTTCTTC. As protein: CSVEGLADYNEQFF.

This clone has only a few counts. This chain links TRBV21-1 with TRBJ2-1; TRBD2 is the table's D call, not checked against the DNA. TRBV21-1 is flagged as a pseudogene. The CDR3 has 18 amino acids. DNA for the CDR3: TGTGCCAGCAGCAACGGACTAGCGGGAGCCCCTAGCGGACAGGGGCAGTTCTTC. This sequence encodes CASSNGLAGAPSGQGQFF.

The V call is TRBV12-5, the J call TRBJ2-5, with D perhaps TRBD1 or TRBD2 (5 bases each). Trimming stripped 6 bases from V and 5 bases from J, with 19 bases between. The germline gives CDR1 LGHNT, CDR2 FRNRAP. The CDR3 is 15 amino acids. The CDR3, as DNA: TGTGCTAGTGGCCCCCGGGACGGCGTGGGTGAGACCCAGTACTTC. Its translation is CASGPRDGVGETQYF.

The V and J genes are TRBV29-1 and TRBJ2-7; D may be TRBD2 (5 bases). Germline CDR1 reads SQVTM; CDR2 reads ANQGSEA. The CDR3 runs 16 residues. V lost 2 bases to trimming and J lost 2 bases, with 19 bases between them. CDR3 sequence (DNA): TGCAGCGTTGAACCATCGGGGTTCCCCTCAACCTACGAGCAGTACTTC. Protein product: CSVEPSGFPSTYEQYF.

V gene TRBV29-1 combines with J gene TRBJ2-7, with D hard to call. The CDR3 has 11 residues. V lost 4 bases to trimming and J lost 5 bases, with 9 bases between them. Looked up from germline, CDR1 is SQVTM and CDR2 is ANQGSEA. The CDR3 spells CSVALEDEQYF. CDR3 DNA: TGCAGCGTTGCCCTCGAAGACGAGCAGTACTTC.

This clone appeared a few times. The V gene is TRBV19, the J gene TRBJ1-2; D possibly corresponds to TRBD1 (6 bases). The germline CDR1 and CDR2 sequences are LNHDA and SQIVND (reference sequence). The CDR3 runs 16 residues. With 3 bases removed from V and 4 bases from J, the gap between germline ends came to 18 bases. DNA for the CDR3: TGTGCCAGTAGTATGTTCGCCGACAGGCGGGGCTATGGCTACACCTTC. It specifies CASSMFADRRGYGYTF. Full variable domain (outside the CDR3, taken from reference TRBV19 and TRBJ1-2): DGGITQSPKYLFRKEGQNVTLSCEQNLNHDAMYWYRQDPGQGLRLIYYSQIVNDFQKGDIAEGYSVSREKKESFPLTVTSAQKNPTAFYLCASSMFADRRGYGYTFGSGTRLTVV.

This clone was observed a handful of times. The chain has TRBV7-9 and TRBJ1-3, with D uncertain. The CDR3 spans 14 residues. V lost 4 bases and J lost 7, with 14 bases in between. Per the germline V gene, CDR1 is SEHNR and CDR2 is FQNEAQ (reference sequence). The CDR3 bases are TGTGCCAGCAGCTGGGCGAGCTCCGGGAACACCATATATTTT. Encoded protein: CASSWASSGNTIYF.

Note on this clone: This specimen includes other DNA sequences encoding the same CDR3. The V gene is TRBV6-5, the J gene TRBJ1-1; no definite D call. V was clipped by 0 bases and J by 0 bases, with 2 bases between them. The CDR3 totals 13 residues. The germline V gene has CDR1 MNHEY and CDR2 SVGAGI. The CDR3 coding sequence is TGTGCCAGCAGTTACTCGGTGAACACTGAAGCTTTCTTT. It is translated as CASSYSVNTEAFF.

This sequence joins TRBV29-1 and TRBJ2-3, with D possibly matching TRBD2 (5 bases). Germline assignment: CDR1 SQVTM and CDR2 ANQGSEA. This CDR3 comprises 12 residues. V was clipped by 4 bases and J by 6 bases, with 11 bases between them. As DNA, the CDR3 is TGCAGCGTTGTAAGCGGCGCGGATACGCAGTATTTT. It is translated as CSVVSGADTQYF.

The DNA for the CDR3 is TGTGCCTGGAGTGTCGGGGCAGGTGATCAGCCCCAGCATTTT. As protein: CAWSVGAGDQPQHF. This chain joins TRBV30 and TRBJ1-5, with D maybe TRBD1 (5 bases). CDR3 length equals 14 residues. Deletions cut 0 bases from V and 5 bases from J, with 11 bases between. In germline, CDR1 is GTSNPN, CDR2 SVGIG (reference sequence). The full variable domain, in which reference TRBV30 and TRBJ1-5 provide the parts outside the CDR3, is SQTIHQWPATLVQPVGSPLSLECTVEGTSNPNLYWYRQAAGRGLQLLFYSVGIGQISSEVPQNLSASRPQDRQFILSSKKLLLSDSGFYLCAWSVGAGDQPQHFGDGTRLSIL.

V is TRBV29-1 and J is TRBJ2-3; no reliable D call. V was shortened by 7 bases and J by 2 bases, with 13 bases between the two germline ends. The CDR3 sequence is 13 residues long. Per the germline V gene, CDR1 is SQVTM and CDR2 is ANQGSEA. The CDR3 DNA reads as TGCAGCGCTCGACATATACTCACAGATACGCAGTATTTT. This codes for CSARHILTDTQYF.

The chain has TRBV27 and TRBJ2-1, with 9 bases that match TRBD2. CDR1 MNHEY and CDR2 SMNVEV come from the germline V gene (reference sequence). Losses at the gene ends were 4 bases for V and 1 base for J; bases not matched to a gene: 8. The CDR3 consists of 17 residues. Here the CDR3 DNA reads TGTGCCAGCAGTTCTGAGAGCGGGGGGACTTCCTACAATGAGCAGTTCTTC. It yields the protein CASSSESGGTSYNEQFF.

About this clone itself: The sample contains more than one DNA sequence encoding this CDR3. The rearrangement joins TRBV29-1 to TRBJ2-7; D remains ambiguous. From germline, CDR1 is SQVTM and CDR2 ANQGSEA. This CDR3 comprises 12 residues. V gave up 1 base and J gave up 1 base, with 5 bases separating them. The CDR3 reads CSVEGSSYEQYF. CDR3 DNA sequence: TGCAGCGTTGAAGGCAGTTCCTACGAGCAGTACTTC.

This rearrangement joins TRBV14 to TRBJ2-7, with 7 positions matching TRBD1. This CDR3 region has 13 residues. V lost 4 bases and J lost 5; bases outside the gene matches: 5. Germline V gives CDR1 SGHDN, CDR2 FVKESK. CDR3 in amino acids: CASSLQGDNEQYF. In nucleotides, the CDR3 is TGTGCCAGCAGCCTCCAGGGGGATAACGAGCAGTACTTC. The full variable domain, completed using reference TRBV14 and TRBJ2-7, is EAGVTQFPSHSVIEKGQTVTLRCDPISGHDNLYWYRRVMGKEIKFLLHFVKESKQDESGMPNNRFLAERTGGTYSTLKVQPAELEDSGVYFCASSLQGDNEQYFGPGTRLTVT.

This clone came up once. The genes are TRBV30 and TRBJ2-7; perhaps D is TRBD1 or TRBD2 (5 bases each). Per germline, CDR1 GTSNPN and CDR2 SVGIG (reference sequence). The CDR3 covers 13 residues. The V end was cut by 4 bases, the J end by 4 bases, with 14 bases between. CDR3 residues: CAWNFGASYEQYF. The CDR3 DNA sequence: TGTGCCTGGAACTTCGGGGCCTCTTACGAGCAGTACTTC.

J is TRBJ1-2 and V is TRBV27, with D possibly matching TRBD1 (6 bases). V lost 5 bases, J lost 4 bases, and 14 bases lay in between. The CDR3 is 14 amino acids. Germline V gene sequence: CDR1 MNHEY, CDR2 SMNVEV (reference sequence). Written as DNA, the CDR3 is TGTGCCAGCAGTCTAAGGACAGACAGCTATGGCTACACCTTC. Translated, it gives CASSLRTDSYGYTF.

This rearrangement joins TRBV11-2 to TRBJ2-7; 7 nucleotides match TRBD1. Trimming cost V 6 bases and J 7 bases; bases outside gene matches: 6. Germline V gene lookup returns CDR1 SGHAT and CDR2 FQNNGV. The CDR3 is 12 amino acids. The CDR3 coding sequence is TGTGCCAGCAGTTCAGGGGGTGCGGAGCAGTACTTC. It codes for CASSSGGAEQYF. Based on the CDR3 plus reference TRBV11-2 and TRBJ2-7, the full variable domain is EAGVAQSPRYKIIEKRQSVAFWCNPISGHATLYWYQQILGQGPKLLIQFQNNGVVDDSQLPKDRFSAERLKGVDSTLKIQPAKLEDSAVYLCASSSGGAEQYFGPGTRLTVT.

The chain's CDR3 is CASSFTNQPQHF. CDR3 bases: TGTGCCAGCAGTTTTACCAATCAGCCCCAGCATTTT. V and J are TRBV27 and TRBJ1-5, with D unresolved. The CDR3 has 12 residues. V was cut by 3 bases and J by 3 bases, with 3 bases left in between. CDR1 MNHEY and CDR2 SMNVEV come from the germline V gene (reference sequence).

A few counts support this clone. The chain is built from TRBV29-1 and TRBJ2-7; perhaps TRBD1 as D (6 bases). CDR1 and CDR2 from the germline V gene are SQVTM and ANQGSEA. The CDR3 sequence is 15 residues long. Trimming left V 6 bases short and J 3 bases short, with 21 bases between. The CDR3 bases are TGCAGCGTAACCTCCGGGACATTGGGAATCTACGAGCAGTACTTC. It specifies CSVTSGTLGIYEQYF.

The V call is TRBV29-1, the J call TRBJ1-2, with 7 bases identical to TRBD1. Germline CDR1 reads SQVTM; CDR2 reads ANQGSEA. CDR3 length: 15 residues. V shed 4 bases and J 4 bases; nucleotides not matched to a gene: 12. The CDR3 is CSVGDRAGVVYGYTF. The CDR3 region has the DNA TGCAGCGTTGGAGACAGGGCCGGAGTAGTCTATGGCTACACCTTC.

V gene TRBV29-1 combines with J gene TRBJ2-1, with no clear D. The CDR3 is 14 amino acids. V was trimmed by 2 bases and J by 0 bases, leaving 8 bases between them. Germline values: CDR1 SQVTM, CDR2 ANQGSEA. The CDR3 nucleotides are TGCAGCGTTGAAAAACCGAACTCCTACAATGAGCAGTTCTTC. The encoded protein is CSVEKPNSYNEQFF.

This clone came up a few times. This chain joins TRBV29-1 and TRBJ2-7, with 10 bases matching TRBD1. From germline, CDR1 is SQVTM and CDR2 ANQGSEA. This CDR3 contains 11 residues. J gave up 7 bases and V 4 bases, and 1 base lay outside the gene matches. CDR3 in DNA: TGCAGCGTTGGGACAGGGGGGGAGCAGTACTTC. Translation gives CSVGTGGEQYF.

This sequence joins TRBV30 and TRBJ2-5; unclear D gene. Germline V gives CDR1 GTSNPN, CDR2 SVGIG (reference sequence). The CDR3 has 13 residues. Trimming removed 6 bases at V and 3 bases at J, with 14 bases between. CDR3 in amino acids: CACQILGEETQYF. The CDR3 bases are TGTGCCTGCCAGATACTTGGGGAAGAGACCCAGTACTTC. The whole variable domain, remainder taken from reference TRBV30 and TRBJ2-5, is SQTIHQWPATLVQPVGSPLSLECTVEGTSNPNLYWYRQAAGRGLQLLFYSVGIGQISSEVPQNLSASRPQDRQFILSSKKLLLSDSGFYLCACQILGEETQYFGPGTRLLVL.